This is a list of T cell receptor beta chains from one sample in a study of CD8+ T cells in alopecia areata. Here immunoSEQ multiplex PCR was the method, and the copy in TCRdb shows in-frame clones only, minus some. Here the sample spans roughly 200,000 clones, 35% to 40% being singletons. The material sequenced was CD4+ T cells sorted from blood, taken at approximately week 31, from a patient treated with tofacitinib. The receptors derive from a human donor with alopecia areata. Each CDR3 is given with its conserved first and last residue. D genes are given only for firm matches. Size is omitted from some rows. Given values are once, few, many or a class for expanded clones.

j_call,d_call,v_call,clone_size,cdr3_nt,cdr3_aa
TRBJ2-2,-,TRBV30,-,TGTGCCGGGCCGCGAGGGAGGTCAACCGGGGAGCTGTTTTTT,CAGPRGRSTGELFF
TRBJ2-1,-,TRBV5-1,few,TGCGCCAGCAGCGGGAGGTCCTACAATGAGCAGTTCTTC,CASSGRSYNEQFF
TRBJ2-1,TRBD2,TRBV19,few,TGTGCCAGTAGTCCCGGTATGGATAGCGGGAACTACTACAATGAGCAGTTCTTC,CASSPGMDSGNYYNEQFF
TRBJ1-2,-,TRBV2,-,TGTGCCAGCAGTGAAGATGGGGAATGGGTGATTGGCTACACCTTC,CASSEDGEWVIGYTF
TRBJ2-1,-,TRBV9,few,TGTGCCAGCAGCGTAGGGACGACCCATGAGCAGTTCTTC,CASSVGTTHEQFF
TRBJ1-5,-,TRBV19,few,TGTGCCAGTAGTATTCAAACAGGTTATCAGCCCCAGCATTTT,CASSIQTGYQPQHF
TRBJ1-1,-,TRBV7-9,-,TGTGCCAGCCGCACTCAGGGGTCGGACACTGAAGCTTTCTTT,CASRTQGSDTEAFF
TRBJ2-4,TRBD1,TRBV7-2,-,TGTGCCAGCAGCTTAGAGGGGGCGACGTCACACGGGAACATTCAGTACTTC,CASSLEGATSHGNIQYF
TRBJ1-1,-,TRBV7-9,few,TGTGCCAGCAGCTTAGCTGGCACGGGGACTGAAGCTTTCTTT,CASSLAGTGTEAFF
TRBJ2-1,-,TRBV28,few,TGTGCCAGCAGTGAGTGGGGAGAAGGGCACAATGAGCAGTTCTTC,CASSEWGEGHNEQFF
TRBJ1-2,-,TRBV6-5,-,TGTGCCAGCAGTTACTCGACGGGGGGCGGATTGGGCTACACCTTC,CASSYSTGGGLGYTF
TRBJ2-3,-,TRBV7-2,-,TGTGCCAGCAGCTTCCCCCGAAATACGCAGTATTTT,CASSFPRNTQYF
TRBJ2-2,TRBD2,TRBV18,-,TGTGCCAGCTCACCTAACGCGGGGGGAAGGACCGGGGAGCTGTTTTTT,CASSPNAGGRTGELFF
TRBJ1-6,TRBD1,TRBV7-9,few,TGTGCCAGCAGCTTAGACCGGACAGGGTTAAATTCACCCCTCCACTTT,CASSLDRTGLNSPLHF
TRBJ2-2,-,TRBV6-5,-,TGTGCCAGCAGTTCCCCGAACAGGGTGAACACCGGGGAGCTGTTTTTT,CASSSPNRVNTGELFF
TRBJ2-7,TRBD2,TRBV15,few,TGTGCCACCAGCTCACGACTAGCGGGAGTAGGCGAGCAGTACTTC,CATSSRLAGVGEQYF
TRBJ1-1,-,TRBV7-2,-,TGTGCCAGCAGCTTAGGGGACATCTATGGCGTCACTGAAGCTTTCTTT,CASSLGDIYGVTEAFF
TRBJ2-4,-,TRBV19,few,TGTGCCAGTAGTCTTAAAACTGCCAAAAACATTCAGTACTTC,CASSLKTAKNIQYF
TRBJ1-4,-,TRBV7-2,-,TGTGCCAGCAGCCCGACATGGCGTGAAAAACTGTTTTTT,CASSPTWREKLFF
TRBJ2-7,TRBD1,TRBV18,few,TGTGCCAGCTCACCCCTCTCCGGGACAGGGTGGGACGAGCAGTACTTC,CASSPLSGTGWDEQYF
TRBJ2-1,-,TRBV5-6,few,TGTGCCAGCAGCGGGGCTGGGGGAGAGGGGTTCAATGAGCAGTTCTTC,CASSGAGGEGFNEQFF